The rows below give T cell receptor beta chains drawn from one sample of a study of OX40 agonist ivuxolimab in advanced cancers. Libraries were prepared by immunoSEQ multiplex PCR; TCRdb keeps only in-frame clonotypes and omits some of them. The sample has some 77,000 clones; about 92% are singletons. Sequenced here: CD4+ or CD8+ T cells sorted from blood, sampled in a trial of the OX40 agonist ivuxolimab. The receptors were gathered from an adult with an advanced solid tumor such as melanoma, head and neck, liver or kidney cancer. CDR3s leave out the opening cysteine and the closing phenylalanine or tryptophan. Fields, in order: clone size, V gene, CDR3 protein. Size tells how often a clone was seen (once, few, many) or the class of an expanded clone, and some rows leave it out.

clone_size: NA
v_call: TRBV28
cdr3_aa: ASRGPFQGHLGYT

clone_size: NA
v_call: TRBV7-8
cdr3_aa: ASSLEWRTRFVNEQF

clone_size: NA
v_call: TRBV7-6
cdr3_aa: ASSLANGNQPQH

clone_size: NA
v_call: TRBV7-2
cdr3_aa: ASSIADTTQTQY

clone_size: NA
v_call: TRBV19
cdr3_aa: ASSRGGISGNTIY

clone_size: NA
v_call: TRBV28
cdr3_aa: ASSTNEKLF

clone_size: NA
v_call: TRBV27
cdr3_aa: ASSLTGRHYGYT

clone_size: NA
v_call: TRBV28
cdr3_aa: ASSPPPAGEQPQH

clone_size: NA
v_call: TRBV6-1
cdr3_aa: ASSEDLGYTEAF

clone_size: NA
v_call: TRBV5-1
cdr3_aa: ASSPQGDRTDTQY

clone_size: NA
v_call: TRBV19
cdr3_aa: ASSKGTQSTDTQY

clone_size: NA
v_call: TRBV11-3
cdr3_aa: ASSRTGDAGNTIY

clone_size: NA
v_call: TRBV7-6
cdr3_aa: ASSLEAGYT

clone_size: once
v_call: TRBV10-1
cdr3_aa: ANQGGNYGYT

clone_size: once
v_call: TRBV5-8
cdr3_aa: ASSLIPGGMRDQPQH

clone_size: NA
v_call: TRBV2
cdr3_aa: ASSTSRGNQPQH

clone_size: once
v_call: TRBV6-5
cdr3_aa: ASSYSSGQPQH

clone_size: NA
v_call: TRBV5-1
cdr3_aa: ASSLGTTNEKLF

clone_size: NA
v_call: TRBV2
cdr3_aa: ASSRGRLGDTQY

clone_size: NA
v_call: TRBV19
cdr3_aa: ASSIGGGPQH

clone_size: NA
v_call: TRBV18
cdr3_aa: ASSPQGATDTQY

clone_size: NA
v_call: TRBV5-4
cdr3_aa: ASSFLRTSVLYEQY

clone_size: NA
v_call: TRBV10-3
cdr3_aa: AISREGPRVEQY

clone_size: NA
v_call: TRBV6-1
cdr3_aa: ASSVGATGSGELF

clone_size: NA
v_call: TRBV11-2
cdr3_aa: ASSARTGRTNTGELF

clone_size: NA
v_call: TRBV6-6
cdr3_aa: ASSLGPEAF

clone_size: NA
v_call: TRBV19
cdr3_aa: ASSIGTGRNTEAF

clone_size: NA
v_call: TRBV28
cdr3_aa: ASSLQGTGSLYGYT

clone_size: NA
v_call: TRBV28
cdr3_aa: ASTPRFSLLQVGTDTQY

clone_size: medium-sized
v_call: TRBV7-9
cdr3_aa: ASSLATLSGGGNEQF

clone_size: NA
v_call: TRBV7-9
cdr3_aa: ASRPEAETQY

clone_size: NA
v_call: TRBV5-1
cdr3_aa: ASSWVGQEGTEAF

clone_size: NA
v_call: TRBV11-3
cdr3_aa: ASSYLGDEKLF

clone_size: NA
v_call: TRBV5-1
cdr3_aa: ASTLELARTDTQY

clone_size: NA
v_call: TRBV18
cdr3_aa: ASAEQGTLMDEQY

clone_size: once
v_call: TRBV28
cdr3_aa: ASSTGQGADEQH

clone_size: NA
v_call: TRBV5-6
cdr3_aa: ASSPNIHDWGEQF

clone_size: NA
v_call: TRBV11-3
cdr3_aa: ASSLLRGRHEQY

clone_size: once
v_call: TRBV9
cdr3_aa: ASSVGLDTGELF

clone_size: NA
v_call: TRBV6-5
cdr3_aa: ASRTSGGAHAQY

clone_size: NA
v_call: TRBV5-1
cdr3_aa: ASSSGGLKTGELF

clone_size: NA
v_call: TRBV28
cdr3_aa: ASSRDRNQPQH

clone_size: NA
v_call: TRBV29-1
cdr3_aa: SVVLRRTGHYEQY

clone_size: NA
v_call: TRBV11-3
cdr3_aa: ASSSLLAGGDEQF

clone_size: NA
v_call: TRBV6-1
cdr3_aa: ASSGWAGQGKLGTNTEAF

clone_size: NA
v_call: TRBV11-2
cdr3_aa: ASSLDGYQPQH

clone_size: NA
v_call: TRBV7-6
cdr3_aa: ASSPTTGSYEQY

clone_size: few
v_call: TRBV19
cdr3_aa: ASSTGTGELF

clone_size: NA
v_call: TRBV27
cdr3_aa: ASSLSGGGYGYT